What follows are 7 T cell receptor beta chains derived from one specimen sequenced in a study of T cell changes during pregnancy in multiple sclerosis. This table comes from immunoSEQ multiplex PCR, and its TCRdb copy is limited to in-frame clones, with some not included. The sample lists about 57,000 clones, 75% to 95% occurring once. Sequenced here: peripheral blood, sampled after pregnancy. The receptors derive from a female donor in good health, enrolled as a control in a pregnancy study.

This clone was picked up one time. The rearrangement links TRBV5-1 to TRBJ2-1, with 7 bases that match TRBD1. This CDR3 spans 14 amino acids. Trimming cost V 4 bases and J 2 bases; bases outside gene matches: 3. Germline CDR1 is SGHRS and CDR2 is YFSETQ. The CDR3 DNA reads as TGCGCCAGCAGCCTCGACAGGGCCTACAATGAGCAGTTCTTC. This sequence encodes CASSLDRAYNEQFF.

The chain couples TRBV10-2 to TRBJ2-3; 8 positions agree with TRBD2. The CDR3 consists of 14 residues. Germline CDR1 reads WSHSY; CDR2 reads SAAADI. The junction had 6 bases not matched to a gene; V was cut back by 5 bases and J by 5 bases. DNA of the CDR3: TGCGCCAGCAGTTACGCGGGAGGAGGAGATACGCAGTATTTT. This sequence encodes CASSYAGGGDTQYF.

The chain has TRBV10-2 and TRBJ1-5; D ambiguous. With 3 bases removed from V and 5 bases from J, the gap between germline ends came to 8 bases. In germline, CDR1 is WSHSY, CDR2 SAAADI. The CDR3 runs 13 residues. The CDR3, as DNA: TGCGCCAGCAGTGAAGAGCCGTATCAGCCCCAGCATTTT. This encodes CASSEEPYQPQHF.

The chain is built from TRBV6-1 and TRBJ1-1; 12 nucleotides agree with TRBD1. Per the germline V gene, CDR1 is MNHNS and CDR2 is SASEGT. Trimming took 4 bases from V and 4 from J; bases not matched to a gene: 10. This CDR3 is built from 17 residues. The CDR3 coding sequence is TGTGCCAGCAGTGGGGGGGGACAGGGGGCACGGGGCACTGAAGCTTTCTTT. Amino acid sequence: CASSGGGQGARGTEAFF.

J is TRBJ2-7 and V is TRBV12-5; 10 bases line up with TRBD1. CDR3 length equals 15 residues. Germline V CDR1 and CDR2: LGHNT, FRNRAP. The ends lost 4 bases at V and 5 bases at J; junction bases unmatched: 8. CDR3 loop: CASGYPTGGLHEQYF. The CDR3, as DNA: TGTGCTAGTGGTTACCCGACAGGGGGCTTGCACGAGCAGTACTTC.

The chain employs TRBV30 and TRBJ2-7; 7 bases are a match to TRBD2. There are 15 residues in the CDR3. Trimming cost V 2 bases and J 2 bases; bases outside gene matches: 9. Germline CDR1 reads GTSNPN; CDR2 reads SVGIG (reference sequence). CDR3 bases: TGTGCCTGGAGTCCTACGCCGGGGGGTCCCTACGAGCAGTACTTC. Translation: CAWSPTPGGPYEQYF.

This clone was detected a few times. The V call is TRBV7-9, the J call TRBJ2-7, with D possibly matching TRBD2 (7 bases). Germline CDR1 reads SEHNR; CDR2 reads FQNEAQ (reference sequence). The CDR3 consists of 12 residues. V shed 5 bases and J shed 11 bases, with 16 bases lying between them. CDR3 region: CASSQRGGFEYF. The DNA for the CDR3 is TGTGCCAGCAGCCAAAGGGGGGGTTTTGAGTACTTC.